The 22 T cell receptor beta chains below all came from one sample that was sequenced in a study of molecular identifiers for immune sequencing clone quantification. From the PCR reads, TCRdb called clonotypes with MiXCR, one entry per CDR3 protein. Here the sample spans 100,000 or so distinct CDR3 sequences, 35% to 40% being singletons. Sequenced sample: naive CD8+ T cells from blood, with Jurkat cell RNA spiked in. Stated subset: FACS-sorted CD8+CD4-CCR7+CD45RA+ naive T cells. These receptors were collected from a human donor in good health. Some libraries in this study had Jurkat cell RNA spiked in.

This clonotype has a handful of counts. The chain employs TRBV21-1 and TRBJ1-2; the table's D call, TRBD1, has no DNA check behind it. TRBV21-1 is a listed pseudogene. CDR3 length: 13 residues. In DNA form, the CDR3 reads TGTGCCAGCAGCAAAGTAGGGGACTATGGCTACACCTTC. It codes for CASSKVGDYGYTF.

Points on this clonotype: This may stem from a read error, because a much larger clone lies one nucleotide away. The chain carries TRBV12-3 or TRBV12-4 and TRBJ2-5; TRBD2 agrees at 8 bases. The CDR3 covers 13 residues. Unmatched junction bases numbered 7, after V lost 10 bases and J lost 3 bases. The CDR3 coding sequence is TGTGCCACCCTCGGGACTAGAGAAGAGACCCAGTACTTC. This gives the protein CATLGTREETQYF.

The sample holds one count of this clonotype. The V gene is TRBV27, the J gene TRBJ2-7; D is perhaps TRBD1 (6 bases). CDR1 and CDR2 from the germline V gene are MNHEY and SMNVEV (reference sequence). The CDR3 contains 14 residues. V lost 3 bases and J lost 4, with 13 bases in between. CDR3 nucleotides: TGTGCCAGCAGTTTGGGGACATACGGATACGAGCAGTACTTC. Its protein is CASSLGTYGYEQYF.

The J gene is TRBJ2-3, the V gene TRBV19, with no clear D. The ends were cut back, 8 bases at V and 1 base at J, with 10 bases in the middle. Germline V gene sequence: CDR1 LNHDA, CDR2 SQIVND (reference sequence). The CDR3 sequence is 13 residues long. This chain's CDR3 is CASWADRTDTQYF. As DNA, the CDR3 is TGTGCCAGTTGGGCGGACCGCACAGATACGCAGTATTTT.

The chain carries TRBV20-1 and TRBJ2-3, with D maybe TRBD1 (6 bases). This CDR3 comprises 21 residues. The germline CDR1 and CDR2 sequences are DFQATT and SNEGSKA (reference sequence). V was pared by 5 bases and J by 7 bases, with 40 bases between. As DNA, the CDR3 is TGCAGTGCTTTTCCCCCCAAATACAGGGACCCCGTAACGGGATCGCTGTATACGCAGTATTTT. Its protein product is CSAFPPKYRDPVTGSLYTQYF.

A few counts support this clonotype. One end of the junction fails to match germline, which may point to a read error. This rearrangement joins TRBV6-5 to TRBJ1-5; D is ambiguous. The CDR3 has 15 residues. Germline CDR1 reads MNHEY; CDR2 reads SVGAGI. CDR3 nucleotide sequence: TGTGCCAGCAGTTACAGCTTCCCCCGCGGGGAGCCCCAGCAATTT. Protein: CASSYSFPRGEPQQF.

This clonotype appeared a few times. CDR3 residues: CASSPGRGTQYF. The CDR3 bases are TGTGCCAGCAGCCCTGGACGTGGGACGCAGTATTTT. The chain joins TRBV11-2 to TRBJ2-3; D is uncertain. Germline-derived CDR1 and CDR2 are SGHAT and FQNNGV. The CDR3 contains 12 residues. The V end lost 5 bases, the J end lost 9 bases, and 12 bases lay between the germline ends.

This chain uses TRBV6-5 with TRBJ2-7, with D perhaps TRBD2 (6 bases). Looked up from germline, CDR1 is MNHEY and CDR2 is SVGAGI. The CDR3 extends over 14 amino acids. V gave up 0 bases and J gave up 3 bases, with 9 bases separating them. The CDR3 sequence: CASSYSGSGYEQYF. The CDR3 bases are TGTGCCAGCAGTTACTCGGGTAGCGGCTACGAGCAGTACTTC.

A word on this clonotype: A read error is possible here, since a much larger clone lies one base away. The V gene is TRBV6-1, the J gene TRBJ1-5; the D gene is possibly TRBD1 (5 bases). This CDR3 comprises 13 residues. In germline, CDR1 is MNHNS, CDR2 SASEGT. The CDR3 coding sequence is TGTGCCAGCGAGAGGACAACTAATCAGCCCCCGCATTTT. Translating it yields CASERTTNQPPHF.

Details on this clonotype: At one of its ends the junction is not consistent with the germline gene, which may arise from a read error. V is TRBV6-2 or TRBV6-3 and J is TRBJ2-1, with D maybe TRBD2 (5 bases). CDR3 length equals 15 residues. Germline V CDR1 and CDR2: MNHEY, SVGEGT. The CDR3: CASWTSHNSYKEQFF. DNA for the CDR3: TGTGCCAGTTGGACTTCTCACAACTCCTACAAAGAGCAGTTCTTC.

This clonotype was counted ten times or more. The chain couples TRBV20-1 to TRBJ2-7; 9 nucleotides align to TRBD2. CDR1 and CDR2 from the germline V gene are DFQATT and SNEGSKA (reference sequence). V gave up 4 bases and J gave up 8 bases; unmatched junction bases: 6. The CDR3 has 12 amino acids. The CDR3 spells CSATSGEDQQYF. The CDR3 DNA reads TGCAGTGCTACTAGCGGGGAGGACCAGCAGTACTTC.

The DNA of the CDR3 is TGTGCCAGCAGCTTGGCCAGTTTTTGGGAGACCCAGTACTTC. As protein: CASSLASFWETQYF. This chain joins TRBV5-4 and TRBJ2-5; no clear D gene. This CDR3 is 14 amino acids long. Germline CDR1 SGHNT, CDR2 YYREEE (reference sequence). V lost 0 bases and J lost 5, with 11 bases in between.

This chain uses TRBV5-6 with TRBJ2-5; D might be TRBD2 (6 bases). Trimming stripped 0 bases from V and 2 bases from J, with 8 bases between. This CDR3 has 14 residues. CDR1 SGHDT and CDR2 YYEEEE come from the germline V gene. The CDR3 sequence: CASSLAGRQETQYF. The CDR3 DNA follows: TGTGCCAGCAGCTTGGCCGGGAGACAAGAGACCCAGTACTTC.

The CDR3 DNA reads TGTGCCAGCAGCTCAACCGGGCCAGGGACCGACGATACGCAGTATTTT. Protein product: CASSSTGPGTDDTQYF. The chain links TRBV21-1 to TRBJ2-3; TRBD1, the D gene given by the table, was not confirmed from the DNA. TRBV21-1 is deemed a pseudogene. CDR3 size: 16 residues.

The rearrangement links TRBV15 to TRBJ1-5; no reliable D call. The CDR3 is 17 amino acids. Germline loops: CDR1 LNHNV, CDR2 YYDKDF (reference sequence). Trimming cost V 0 bases and J 1 base, with 13 bases left between them. In nucleotides, the CDR3 is TGTGCCACCAGCAGAGATTTCTCCGTGGTAAGCAATCAGCCCCAGCATTTT. This encodes CATSRDFSVVSNQPQHF.

This clonotype has just a few counts. The chain recombines TRBV4-3 with TRBJ2-6; D ambiguous. Trimming removed 1 base from V and 1 base from J, with 5 bases in between. CDR1 and CDR2 from the germline V gene are LGHNA and YSLEER. This CDR3 is 15 amino acids long. CDR3 amino acids: CASSQALSGANVLTF. The CDR3 nucleotides are TGCGCCAGCAGCCAAGCTTTGTCTGGGGCCAACGTCCTGACTTTC.

This clonotype was detected only a few times. The chain joins TRBV27 to TRBJ2-7, with TRBD1 as a possible D gene (6 bases). The germline V gene encodes CDR1 MNHEY and CDR2 SMNVEV (reference sequence). V lost 5 bases, J lost 4 bases, and 9 bases lay in between. The CDR3 covers 12 residues. CDR3 protein: CASSTGLYEQYF. DNA of the CDR3: TGTGCCAGCAGTACAGGGCTATACGAGCAGTACTTC.

The V call is TRBV20-1, the J call TRBJ2-5, with a weak D call TRBD2 (6 bases). This CDR3 has 17 amino acids. With 1 base removed from V and 5 bases from J, the gap between germline ends came to 23 bases. Germline CDR1 is DFQATT and CDR2 is SNEGSKA (reference sequence). The CDR3: CSARGTWTIKGQETQYF. The CDR3 nucleotides are TGCAGTGCTAGAGGCACCTGGACTATAAAAGGGCAGGAGACCCAGTACTTC.

The V call is TRBV7-9, the J call TRBJ2-1; 13 nucleotides line up with TRBD2. Germline V CDR1 and CDR2: SEHNR, FQNEAQ (reference sequence). Germline trimming cut 3 bases from V and 3 bases from J; bases unmatched to any gene: 8. The CDR3 runs to 18 residues. The CDR3 sequence is CASSFRLAGGKFYNEQFF. CDR3 nucleotide sequence: TGTGCCAGCAGCTTCAGACTAGCGGGAGGAAAATTCTACAATGAGCAGTTCTTC.

Points on this clonotype: The junction departs from the called germline gene at one end, perhaps through a read error. The chain has TRBV28 and TRBJ2-7; D call uncertain. The CDR3 has 11 residues. Germline lookup yields CDR1 MDHEN and CDR2 SYDVKM. The DNA for the CDR3 is TGTGCCAGCAGTCCGTCCTACGAGCAGGACTTC. Translating it yields CASSPSYEQDF. The whole variable domain, filled in from reference TRBV28 and TRBJ2-7, reads DVKVTQSSRYLVKRTGEKVFLECVQDMDHENMFWYRQDPGLGLRLIYFSYDVKMKEKGDIPEGYSVSREKKERFSLILESASTNQTSMYLCASSPSYEQDFGPGTRLTVT.

This clonotype was recorded once. The CDR3 loop reads CATSDWVQGYEQYF. In nucleotides, the CDR3 is TGTGCCACCAGTGATTGGGTCCAAGGTTACGAGCAGTACTTC. The rearrangement uses TRBV24-1 and TRBJ2-7; D remains unclear. Trimming cost V 2 bases and J 4 bases, with 11 bases left between them. The CDR3 length is 14 residues. Germline V gives CDR1 KGHDR, CDR2 SFDVKD.

A note on this clonotype: This may come from a read error, since a much larger clone is one base off. V is TRBV2 and J is TRBJ1-1; the D gene is possibly TRBD1 (6 bases). The CDR3 loop spans 13 amino acids. From germline, CDR1 is SNHLY and CDR2 FYNNEI. The CDR3 nucleotides read TGTGCCAGCATGTTTTTCAGGGACACTGGAGCTTTCTTT. This sequence encodes CASMFFRDTGAFF.